This T cell receptor beta chain was sequenced during a study of shared clonotypes between healthy human individuals. Using immunoSEQ multiplex PCR, the repertoire was profiled, and TCRdb retains in-frame clones only, with some absent. The sample has 2 million to 2.5 million clones, 85% to 95% seen once. This CDR3 spans 18 amino acids. Germline-derived CDR1 and CDR2 are ENHRY and SYGVKD. V was clipped by 6 bases and J by 9 bases; unmatched bases: 14. The sample taken for sequencing was naive CD4+ T cells from PBMCs. The subset is: CD45RA+ positively selected. J is TRBJ2-1 and V is TRBV10-3; 16 bases align to TRBD2. The receptor's source is a man in his late teens or twenties in good health. Some clones in this sample may be carry-over from other donors' samples. This CDR3 reads CAISPGLAGGLARGEQFF. The CDR3 bases are TGTGCCATCAGCCCGGGACTAGCGGGAGGGCTAGCACGGGGTGAGCAGTTCTTC.